This T cell receptor beta chain appears in the sequencing data of a study of cytomegalovirus exposure and HLA in healthy donors. The CDR3 is made up of 14 amino acids. J gave up 6 bases and V 6 bases, and 9 bases lay outside the gene matches. The germline V gene encodes CDR1 SGHRS and CDR2 YFSETQ. The repertoire was sequenced with immunoSEQ multiplex PCR; TCRdb's copy has only in-frame clones and lacks some. Among 65,000 to 90,000 clones listed, approximately 95% were seen once. The receptor comes from a man between 18 and 29 years old in good health and CMV-seronegative. The rearrangement uses TRBV5-1 and TRBJ1-1, with 9 bases aligning to TRBD1. The specimen was PBMCs. CDR3 region: CASTQGQGGPEAFF. The CDR3 DNA reads as TGCGCCAGCACCCAGGGACAGGGAGGACCTGAAGCTTTCTTT.